One sample yielded the 18 T cell receptor beta chains listed below, sequenced in a study of Ad26.COV2.S vaccination and SARS-CoV-2 variants (dated by TCRdb to the early 2020s). This specimen's treatment or condition label, per the study, means: around 19 received Ad26.COV2.S at low or high dose, single or two shots; 5 received placebo; per-sample allocation not given. For vaccine and placebo recipients, repertoires were sequenced using samples collected on day 63 after the first injection. The library relied on the immunoSEQ multiplex PCR assay. TCRdb mirrors the immuneACCESS table, restricted to in-frame sequences. Some clones are absent from its copies; in checked studies, under half trace to an unresolved V gene, and the reason for the others is unknown. This sample has 440,000 or so clones in its table, and around 91% of those were observed once. The ten largest clones capture approximately 4.5% of the sample.

The sample in question was peripheral blood, obtained in a trial of Ad26.COV2.S vaccine versus placebo. Receptors originate from a person aged 18-60 years who received the Ad26.COV2.S COVID-19 vaccine or a placebo.

This chain links TRBV29-1 with TRBJ2-1, with D hard to call. The CDR3 is 13 amino acids. V shed 0 bases and J shed 5 bases, with 8 bases lying between them. Germline values: CDR1 SQVTM, CDR2 ANQGSEA. CDR3 in DNA: TGCAGCGTTGAAGATTGGGCTGACAATGAGCAGTTCTTC. Amino acid sequence: CSVEDWADNEQFF.

This chain links TRBV18 with TRBJ1-1; D is undetermined. The germline CDR1 and CDR2 sequences are KGHSH and LQKENI. The CDR3 runs to 13 residues. The germline V and J ends were trimmed by 6 bases and 11 bases, with 19 bases remaining between them. This CDR3 reads CASSELMDPSAFF. CDR3 in DNA: TGTGCCAGCTCGGAGTTAATGGATCCGTCGGCTTTCTTT.

The rearrangement links TRBV19 to TRBJ1-6, with TRBD1 as a possible D gene (5 bases). Per the germline V gene, CDR1 is LNHDA and CDR2 is SQIVND (reference sequence). The CDR3 sequence is 16 residues long. Trimming took 2 bases from V and 10 from J, leaving 18 bases between them. The CDR3 loop is CASSINAREGGSPLHF. CDR3 bases: TGTGCCAGTAGTATAAACGCCAGGGAGGGAGGCTCACCCCTCCACTTT. The entire variable domain, with the rest obtained from reference TRBV19 and TRBJ1-6, is as follows: DGGITQSPKYLFRKEGQNVTLSCEQNLNHDAMYWYRQDPGQGLRLIYYSQIVNDFQKGDIAEGYSVSREKKESFPLTVTSAQKNPTAFYLCASSINAREGGSPLHFGNGTRLTVT.

This chain joins TRBV18 and TRBJ1-6; D possibly corresponds to TRBD1 (5 bases). This CDR3 spans 18 amino acids. CDR1 and CDR2 from the germline V gene are KGHSH and LQKENI. The germline V and J ends were trimmed by 3 bases and 7 bases, with 22 bases remaining between them. The CDR3 DNA follows: TGTGCCAGCTCACCGTCCTCCGGACACGGATTCGACAATTCACCCCTCCACTTT. It yields the protein CASSPSSGHGFDNSPLHF.

The V and J genes are TRBV19 and TRBJ2-5; D not resolved. The CDR3 is made up of 16 amino acids. CDR1 and CDR2 from the germline V gene are LNHDA and SQIVND (reference sequence). V was trimmed by 1 base and J by 0 bases, leaving 12 bases between them. CDR3 sequence: CASSIGASSYQETQYF. For the CDR3, the DNA is TGTGCCAGTAGTATAGGGGCAAGCTCGTACCAAGAGACCCAGTACTTC.

The chain employs TRBV28 and TRBJ1-4; no clear D. With 6 bases removed from V and 4 bases from J, the gap between germline ends came to 15 bases. The CDR3 is 15 residues long. Germline V gene lookup returns CDR1 MDHEN and CDR2 SYDVKM. The CDR3 sequence is CASSRPDLFNEKLFF. The CDR3 region has the DNA TGTGCCAGCAGCAGGCCTGACCTCTTTAATGAAAAACTGTTTTTT.

The V call is TRBV29-1, the J call TRBJ1-1; TRBD1 is a possible D gene (5 bases). There are 12 residues in the CDR3. The V end was cut by 7 bases, the J end by 4 bases, with 13 bases between. Germline CDR1 is SQVTM and CDR2 is ANQGSEA. For the CDR3, the DNA is TGCAGCGGAGCAGGGACGGGCACTGAAGCTTTCTTT. The encoded protein is CSGAGTGTEAFF.

CDR3 sequence: CASSFGERNTIYF. The CDR3 region has the DNA TGTGCCAGCAGTTTTGGGGAGCGAAACACCATATATTTT. V usage is TRBV27 and J usage is TRBJ1-3; D not certain. The CDR3 is made up of 13 amino acids. CDR1 and CDR2 (germline): MNHEY, SMNVEV (reference sequence). Between the trimmed V and J ends, which lost 3 bases and 5 bases, there was a span of 8 bases.

For this clone: One junction end disagrees with the germline gene, perhaps due to a read error. This chain uses TRBV11-1 with TRBJ2-3, with 9 bases fitting TRBD2. Looked up from germline, CDR1 is SGHAT and CDR2 is FQDESV (reference sequence). The CDR3 covers 14 residues. CDR3 region: CASSIAGEGDTQYF. CDR3 in DNA: TGTGCCAGCAGCATAGCGGGAGAGGGAGATACGCAGTATTTT. The full variable domain, in which reference TRBV11-1 and TRBJ2-3 provide the parts outside the CDR3, is EAEVAQSPRYKITEKSQAVAFWCDPISGHATLYWYRQILGQGPELLVQFQDESVVDDSQLPKDRFSAERLKGVDSTLKIQPAELGDSAMYLCASSIAGEGDTQYFGPGTRLTVL.

The chain employs TRBV7-9 and TRBJ2-3, with 13 bases identical to TRBD2. The CDR3 covers 17 residues. V trimming: 5 bases; J trimming: 2 bases; junction bases outside the gene matches: 7. From germline, CDR1 is SEHNR and CDR2 FQNEAQ (reference sequence). In nucleotides, the CDR3 is TGTGCCAGCAGCCCACCGGGACTAGCGGGACACACAGATACGCAGTATTTT. As protein: CASSPPGLAGHTDTQYF.

The chain is built from TRBV2 and TRBJ2-7, with TRBD1 matching 10 bases. CDR1 is SNHLY, CDR2 FYNNEI, per germline. J was trimmed by 3 bases and V by 6 bases; bases with no gene match: 8. There are 15 residues in the CDR3. CDR3: CASRETGGLSYEQYF. CDR3 sequence (DNA): TGTGCCAGCAGAGAGACAGGGGGCTTAAGCTACGAGCAGTACTTC.

The rearrangement uses TRBV10-3 and TRBJ2-3; perhaps D is TRBD1 or TRBD2 (5 bases each). The CDR3 runs to 14 residues. The V and J ends lost 5 bases and 6 bases respectively, with 15 bases between them. Germline V CDR1 and CDR2: ENHRY, SYGVKD. The chain's CDR3 is CAISPGRMKDTQYF. In DNA form, the CDR3 reads TGTGCCATCAGTCCGGGACGTATGAAGGATACGCAGTATTTT.

The chain uses TRBV29-1 and TRBJ2-1; TRBD1 matches at 9 bases. The CDR3 spans 12 residues. J was trimmed by 10 bases and V by 4 bases; bases with no gene match: 5. Germline V gene lookup returns CDR1 SQVTM and CDR2 ANQGSEA. CDR3: CSVGFGTGEQFF. Written as DNA, the CDR3 is TGCAGCGTTGGATTCGGGACAGGGGAGCAGTTCTTC.

This clone has more than one count but fewer than ten. The chain couples TRBV7-9 to TRBJ2-7; 7 bases are shared with TRBD1. Germline CDR1 and CDR2: SEHNR and FQNEAQ (reference sequence). V was clipped by 1 base and J by 5 bases; unmatched bases: 2. The CDR3 sequence is 13 residues long. Written as DNA, the CDR3 is TGTGCCAGCAGCTTAGAGGGGGCCCACGAGCAGTACTTC. It is translated as CASSLEGAHEQYF.

V is TRBV19 and J is TRBJ2-7; 8 nucleotides agree with TRBD1. The V segment lost 1 base and the J segment 3 bases; nucleotides outside the gene matches: 5. Germline assignment: CDR1 LNHDA and CDR2 SQIVND (reference sequence). The CDR3 extends over 15 amino acids. CDR3 bases: TGTGCCAGTAGTATAGGCACAGGGGGTTTCTACGAGCAGTACTTC. Its translation: CASSIGTGGFYEQYF.

This rearrangement joins TRBV6-6 to TRBJ2-7; TRBD1 matches at 10 bases. V lost 5 bases, J lost 4 bases, and 11 bases stayed unmatched. The germline gives CDR1 MNHNY, CDR2 SVGAGI (reference sequence). CDR3 length equals 16 residues. The CDR3: CASSNLPGQGRYEQYF. CDR3 coding DNA: TGTGCCAGCAGTAACCTCCCGGGACAGGGGAGGTACGAGCAGTACTTC.

This rearrangement joins TRBV13 to TRBJ2-3; tentatively, D is TRBD1 or TRBD2 (5 bases each). Germline V gene lookup returns CDR1 PRHDT and CDR2 FYEKMQ (reference sequence). This CDR3 has 15 amino acids. The V and J ends lost 3 bases and 0 bases respectively, with 10 bases between them. The CDR3 nucleotides are TGTGCCAGCAGCTTCCCGGGACGGAGCACAGATACGCAGTATTTT. It codes for CASSFPGRSTDTQYF. The full variable domain, with the rest looked up from reference TRBV13 and TRBJ2-3, is AAGVIQSPRHLIKEKRETATLKCYPIPRHDTVYWYQQGPGQDPQFLISFYEKMQSDKGSIPDRFSAQQFSDYHSELNMSSLELGDSALYFCASSFPGRSTDTQYFGPGTRLTVL.

The chain combines TRBV18 with TRBJ2-5; weak D call: TRBD1 (6 bases). The germline gives CDR1 KGHSH, CDR2 LQKENI. CDR3 length: 16 amino acids. The ends were cut back, 0 bases at V and 0 bases at J, with 11 bases in the middle. CDR3 loop: CASSPPGQYYQETQYF. CDR3 sequence (DNA): TGTGCCAGCTCACCACCAGGACAGTACTACCAAGAGACCCAGTACTTC. Complete variable domain (other parts from reference TRBV18 and TRBJ2-5): NAGVMQNPRHLVRRRGQEARLRCSPMKGHSHVYWYRQLPEEGLKFMVYLQKENIIDESGMPKERFSAEFPKEGPSILRIQQVVRGDSAAYFCASSPPGQYYQETQYFGPGTRLLVL.